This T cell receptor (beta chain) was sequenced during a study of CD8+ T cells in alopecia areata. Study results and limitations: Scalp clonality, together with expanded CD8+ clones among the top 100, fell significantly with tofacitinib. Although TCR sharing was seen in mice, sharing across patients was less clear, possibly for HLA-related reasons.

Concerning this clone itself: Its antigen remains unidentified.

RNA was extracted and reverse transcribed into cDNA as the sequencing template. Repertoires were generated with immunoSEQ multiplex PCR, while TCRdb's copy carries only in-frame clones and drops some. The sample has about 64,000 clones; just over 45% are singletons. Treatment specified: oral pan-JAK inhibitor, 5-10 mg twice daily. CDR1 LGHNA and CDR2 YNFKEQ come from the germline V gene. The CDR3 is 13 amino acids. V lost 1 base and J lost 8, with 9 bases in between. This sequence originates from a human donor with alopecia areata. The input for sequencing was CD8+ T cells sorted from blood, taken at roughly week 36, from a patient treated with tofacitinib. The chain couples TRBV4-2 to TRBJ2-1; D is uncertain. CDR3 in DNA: TGTGCCAGCAGCCAAGGACCAGCCGATGAGCAGTTCTTC. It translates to CASSQGPADEQFF.